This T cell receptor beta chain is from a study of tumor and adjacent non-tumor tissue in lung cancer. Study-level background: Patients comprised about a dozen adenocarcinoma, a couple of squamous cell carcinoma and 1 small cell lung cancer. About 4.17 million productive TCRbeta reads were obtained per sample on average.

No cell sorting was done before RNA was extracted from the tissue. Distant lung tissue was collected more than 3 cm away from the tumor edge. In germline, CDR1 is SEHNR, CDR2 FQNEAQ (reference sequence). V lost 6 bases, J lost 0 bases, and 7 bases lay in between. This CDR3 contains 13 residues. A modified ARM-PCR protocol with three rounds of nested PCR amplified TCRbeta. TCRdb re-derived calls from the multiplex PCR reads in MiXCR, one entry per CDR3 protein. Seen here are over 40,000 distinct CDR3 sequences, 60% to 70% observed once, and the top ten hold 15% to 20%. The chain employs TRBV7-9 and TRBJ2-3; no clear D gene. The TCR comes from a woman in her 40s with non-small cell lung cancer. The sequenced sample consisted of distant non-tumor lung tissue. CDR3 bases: TGTGCCAGCAGGATCGGAAGCACAGATACGCAGTATTTT. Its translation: CASRIGSTDTQYF.